This TCR beta chain was found in a study of OX40 agonist ivuxolimab in advanced cancers. Study-wide context: Of the participants, about 40% had some prior anti-PD-1, anti-PD-L1 or anti-CTLA-4 therapy, which was allowed. Overall study findings and caveats: Normalized expansion of T-cell clones was also low for some nonresponders. The study found among the lowest clonal expansion in partial responders at 0.1-3.0 mg/kg.

With regard to this clone: No antigen is known for it.

Sequencing used immunoSEQ multiplex PCR; TCRdb keeps in-frame clones, though not all of them. This sample carries around 64,000 clones, roughly 87% of them seen once, and the ten largest clones take under 0.85%. Germline V gene sequence: CDR1 LNHDA, CDR2 SQIVND (reference sequence). CDR3 size: 17 residues. Deletions cut 3 bases from V and 3 bases from J, with 20 bases between. This chain connects TRBV19 to TRBJ2-5; D remains ambiguous. Sequenced here: CD4+ or CD8+ T cells sorted from blood, sampled in a trial of the OX40 agonist ivuxolimab. The sequence was obtained from an adult with an advanced solid tumor such as melanoma, head and neck, liver or kidney cancer. The CDR3 sequence: CASSIKSGGTEKETQYF. The CDR3 region has the DNA TGTGCCAGTAGTATTAAGTCGGGCGGAACGGAGAAAGAGACCCAGTACTTC.